A single sample gave rise to the 18 T cell receptor beta chains below, sequenced in a study of brain T cells in children with intractable seizures. Specified time point: blood from clinic visit 5 months post-surgery; TSC patient then seizure free. Assay: immunoSEQ multiplex PCR; the TCRdb copy retains only in-frame clones and omits some. The data contain a few hundred thousand clones, roughly 93% of them singletons. The sample in question was peripheral blood, obtained 4 to 5 months after surgery. Every receptor here comes from a boy under two years old with tuberous sclerosis and intractable seizures.

J is TRBJ2-7 and V is TRBV5-4; 9 bases are a match to TRBD1. The CDR3 runs to 15 residues. Germline V CDR1 and CDR2: SGHNT, YYREEE (reference sequence). The ends lost 3 bases at V and 5 bases at J; junction bases unmatched: 9. The CDR3 nucleotides read TGTGCCAGCAGCTGGCTGGACAGGGGAGAAGACGAGCAGTACTTC. It codes for CASSWLDRGEDEQYF.

This clone was seen only once. This chain links TRBV6-5 with TRBJ2-7, with D tentatively TRBD2 (6 bases). The length of the CDR3 is 14 residues. V lost 4 bases to trimming and J lost 5 bases, with 15 bases between them. Germline V gene data show CDR1 as MNHEY and CDR2 as SVGAGI. Here the CDR3 DNA reads TGTGCCAGCAGTTTGGAGGGCGGTGGCGACGAGCAGTACTTC. Its protein product is CASSLEGGGDEQYF.

The rearrangement links TRBV7-8 to TRBJ2-3; D is unresolved. Germline CDR1 is SGHVS and CDR2 is FQNEAQ. The CDR3 sequence is 14 residues long. Trimming took 2 bases from V and 2 from J, leaving 8 bases between them. CDR3 sequence reads: CASSLLAFTDTQYF. As DNA, the CDR3 is TGTGCCAGCAGCTTACTGGCCTTCACAGATACGCAGTATTTT.

CDR3 in DNA: TGTGCCACTAGGACAGGGGCGTACGAGCAGTACTTC. Amino acid sequence: CATRTGAYEQYF. The chain carries TRBV2 and TRBJ2-7, with 9 bases lining up with TRBD1. The CDR3 runs 12 residues. Germline-derived CDR1 and CDR2 are SNHLY and FYNNEI. V trimming: 10 bases; J trimming: 4 bases; junction bases outside the gene matches: 5. Filled out from reference TRBV2 and TRBJ2-7, the complete variable domain reads EPEVTQTPSHQVTQMGQEVILRCVPISNHLYFYWYRQILGQKVEFLVSFYNNEISEKSEIFDDQFSVERPDGSNFTLKIRSTKLEDSAMYFCATRTGAYEQYFGPGTRLTVT.

This clone appeared a single time. The sample holds other DNA sequences that translate to the same CDR3. V and J are TRBV7-9 and TRBJ1-1, with D hard to call. The CDR3 extends over 13 amino acids. V was clipped by 1 base and J by 1 base, with 4 bases between them. The V gene's germline CDR1 is SEHNR and CDR2 FQNEAQ (reference sequence). The CDR3 nucleotides read TGTGCCAGCAGCTTAGTCCAGAACACTGAAGCTTTCTTT. It codes for CASSLVQNTEAFF.

This clone is a singleton in its sample. This chain links TRBV5-4 with TRBJ1-1; 8 nucleotides agree with TRBD1. Losses at the gene ends were 0 bases for V and 2 bases for J; bases not matched to a gene: 6. Germline lookup yields CDR1 SGHNT and CDR2 YYREEE (reference sequence). The CDR3 sequence is 16 residues long. CDR3 coding DNA: TGTGCCAGCAGCTTGGTGCCGGGACAGGATAACACTGAAGCTTTCTTT. Translating it yields CASSLVPGQDNTEAFF.

The V gene is TRBV7-3, the J gene TRBJ1-1; D gene uncertain. Germline assignment: CDR1 SGHTA and CDR2 FQGTGA. This CDR3 spans 13 amino acids. V gave up 1 base and J gave up 2 bases, with 5 bases separating them. CDR3 region: CASSLRFNTEAFF. In nucleotides, the CDR3 is TGTGCCAGCAGCTTAAGGTTCAACACTGAAGCTTTCTTT.

The chain has TRBV3-1 (or the pseudogene TRBV3-2) and TRBJ1-6, with a possible D match to TRBD1 (6 bases). Germline V gene sequence: CDR1 LGHDT, CDR2 YNNKEL (reference sequence). Between the trimmed V and J ends, which lost 0 bases and 10 bases, there was a span of 13 bases. The CDR3 has 15 residues. CDR3 nucleotide sequence: TGTGCCAGCAGCCAAGACGGGACATGGAGGTCACCCCTCCACTTT. Its protein is CASSQDGTWRSPLHF.

This chain uses TRBV15 with TRBJ2-7; D is perhaps TRBD2 (5 bases). This CDR3 contains 14 residues. V lost 0 bases and J 2 bases, leaving 8 bases between the germline ends. The V gene's germline CDR1 is LNHNV and CDR2 YYDKDF (reference sequence). The CDR3 sequence is CATSREDLTYEQYF. The CDR3, as DNA: TGTGCCACCAGCAGAGAGGACTTAACCTACGAGCAGTACTTC.

This clone was seen only once. The chain links TRBV24-1 to TRBJ2-1; D possibly uses TRBD1 or TRBD2 (5 bases each). The V end lost 5 bases, the J end lost 3 bases, and 16 bases lay between the germline ends. CDR3 length: 16 residues. CDR1 is KGHDR, CDR2 SFDVKD, per germline. DNA for the CDR3: TGTGCCACCAGTGTTTTCCGGGACGGAATCTACAATGAGCAGTTCTTC. Protein product: CATSVFRDGIYNEQFF.

The chain carries TRBV12-5 and TRBJ2-7; D unresolved. Trimming left V 6 bases short and J 0 bases short, with 6 bases between. The CDR3 is 12 amino acids. Germline CDR1 and CDR2: LGHNT and FRNRAP. The CDR3 DNA follows: TGTGCTAGTGGCCAAAGCTCCTACGAGCAGTACTTC. Protein product: CASGQSSYEQYF.

V usage is TRBV2 and J usage is TRBJ2-3, with a possible D match to TRBD2 (5 bases). V was cut by 3 bases and J by 1 base, with 8 bases left in between. Germline loops: CDR1 SNHLY, CDR2 FYNNEI. The length of the CDR3 is 14 residues. This CDR3 is CASSDRGGTDTQYF. The CDR3 bases are TGTGCCAGCAGTGACCGGGGTGGCACAGATACGCAGTATTTT.

This chain connects TRBV9 to TRBJ2-2, with 8 bases fitting TRBD2. The CDR3 loop spans 15 amino acids. Trimming took 2 bases from V and 1 from J; bases not matched to a gene: 1. Germline values: CDR1 SGDLS, CDR2 YYNGEE. The CDR3 is CASSVSGGNTGELFF. The DNA for the CDR3 is TGTGCCAGCAGCGTCAGCGGGGGGAACACCGGGGAGCTGTTTTTT. Using reference TRBV9 and TRBJ2-2 for the parts outside the CDR3, the full variable domain is DSGVTQTPKHLITATGQRVTLRCSPRSGDLSVYWYQQSLDQGLQFLIQYYNGEERAKGNILERFSAQQFPDLHSELNLSSLELGDSALYFCASSVSGGNTGELFFGEGSRLTVL.

The V gene is TRBV5-6, the J gene TRBJ2-7; 7 bases line up with TRBD1. The CDR3 has 14 residues. The V gene end was trimmed by 5 bases and the J gene end by 5 bases; junction bases not matched to a gene: 10. Germline-derived CDR1 and CDR2 are SGHDT and YYEEEE. The CDR3 nucleotides are TGTGCCAGCAGTTTTCTACAGGGGTACAACGAGCAGTACTTC. Translation gives CASSFLQGYNEQYF.

The chain couples TRBV25-1 to TRBJ1-1, with D possibly TRBD1 on 6 matching bases. The CDR3 has 15 amino acids. The V end was cut by 4 bases, the J end by 1 base, with 13 bases between. The germline V gene encodes CDR1 MGHDK and CDR2 SYGVNS. The CDR3 DNA reads as TGTGCCAGCAGTGGATCCGGGACACAGAACACTGAAGCTTTCTTT. It translates to CASSGSGTQNTEAFF.

This clone has more than one count but fewer than ten. The chain is built from TRBV7-9 and TRBJ1-2; possible D gene TRBD1, 5 bases. The CDR3 totals 14 residues. Germline CDR1 and CDR2: SEHNR and FQNEAQ (reference sequence). Trimming removed 5 bases from V and 4 bases from J, with 14 bases in between. The CDR3 nucleotides read TGTGCCAGCAGCAGTCCGGGACTCACCTATGGCTACACCTTC. This encodes CASSSPGLTYGYTF.

This chain joins TRBV7-6 and TRBJ2-7; possibly TRBD2 for D (5 bases). The V end was cut by 0 bases, the J end by 3 bases, with 18 bases between. The germline V gene has CDR1 SGHVS and CDR2 FNYEAQ. This CDR3 has 17 amino acids. Here the CDR3 DNA reads TGTGCCAGCAGCTTAGCCGAGGGAAAAGAGATTGACTACGAGCAGTACTTC. It yields the protein CASSLAEGKEIDYEQYF.

The V and J genes are TRBV9 and TRBJ2-1; TRBD2 aligns across 9 bases. Germline CDR1 reads SGDLS; CDR2 reads YYNGEE. The CDR3 has 16 residues. The J segment lost 4 bases and the V segment lost 4 bases, leaving 9 bases of the junction unmatched. The CDR3 here is CASSPPGLAIYNEQFF. The CDR3, as DNA: TGTGCCAGCAGCCCGCCAGGACTAGCGATTTACAATGAGCAGTTCTTC.